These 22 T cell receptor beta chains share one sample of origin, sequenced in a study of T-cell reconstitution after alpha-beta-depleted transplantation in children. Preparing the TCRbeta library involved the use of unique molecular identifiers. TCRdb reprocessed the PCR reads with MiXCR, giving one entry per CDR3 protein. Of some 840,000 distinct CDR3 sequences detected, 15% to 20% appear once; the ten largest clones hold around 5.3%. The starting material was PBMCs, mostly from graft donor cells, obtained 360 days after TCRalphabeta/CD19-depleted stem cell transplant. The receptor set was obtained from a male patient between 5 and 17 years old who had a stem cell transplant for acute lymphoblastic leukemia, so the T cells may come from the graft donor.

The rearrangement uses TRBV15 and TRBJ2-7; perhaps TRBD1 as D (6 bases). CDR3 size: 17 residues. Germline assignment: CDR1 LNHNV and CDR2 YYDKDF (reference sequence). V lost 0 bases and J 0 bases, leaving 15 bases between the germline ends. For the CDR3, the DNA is TGTGCCACCAGCAGAGAGTGGGTCACAGGGAACTCCTACGAGCAGTACTTC. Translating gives CATSREWVTGNSYEQYF.

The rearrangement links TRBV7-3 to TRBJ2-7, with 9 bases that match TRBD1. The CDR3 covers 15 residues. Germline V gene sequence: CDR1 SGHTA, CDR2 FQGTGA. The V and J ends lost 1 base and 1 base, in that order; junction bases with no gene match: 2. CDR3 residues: CASSLMGTGSYEQYF. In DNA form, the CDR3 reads TGTGCCAGCAGCTTAATGGGGACAGGGTCCTACGAGCAGTACTTC.

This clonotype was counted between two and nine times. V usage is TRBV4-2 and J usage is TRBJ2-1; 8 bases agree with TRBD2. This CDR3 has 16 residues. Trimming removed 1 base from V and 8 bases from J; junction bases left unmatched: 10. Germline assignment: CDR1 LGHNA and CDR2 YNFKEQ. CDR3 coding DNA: TGTGCCAGCAGCCAAGCAGCAGCGGGAGTTATGGATGAGCAGTTCTTC. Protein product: CASSQAAAGVMDEQFF.

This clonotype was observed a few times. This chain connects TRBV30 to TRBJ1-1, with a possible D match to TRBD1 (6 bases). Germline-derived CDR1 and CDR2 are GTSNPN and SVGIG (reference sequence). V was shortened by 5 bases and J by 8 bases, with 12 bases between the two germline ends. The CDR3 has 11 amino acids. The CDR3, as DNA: TGTGCCTGGTATGGGGGGACAGAAGCTTTCTTT. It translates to CAWYGGTEAFF.

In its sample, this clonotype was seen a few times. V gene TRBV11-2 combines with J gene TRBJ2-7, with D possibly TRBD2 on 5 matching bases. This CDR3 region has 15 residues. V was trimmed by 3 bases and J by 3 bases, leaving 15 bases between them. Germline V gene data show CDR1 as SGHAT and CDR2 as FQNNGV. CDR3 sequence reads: CASSFMTGFHYEQYF. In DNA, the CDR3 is TGTGCCAGCAGCTTTATGACGGGATTCCACTACGAGCAGTACTTC.

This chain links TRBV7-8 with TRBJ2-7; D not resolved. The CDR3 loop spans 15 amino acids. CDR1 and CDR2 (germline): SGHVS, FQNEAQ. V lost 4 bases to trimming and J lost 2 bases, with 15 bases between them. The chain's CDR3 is CASSSQKLLTYEQYF. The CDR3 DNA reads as TGTGCCAGCAGCTCACAAAAACTTCTCACCTACGAGCAGTACTTC.

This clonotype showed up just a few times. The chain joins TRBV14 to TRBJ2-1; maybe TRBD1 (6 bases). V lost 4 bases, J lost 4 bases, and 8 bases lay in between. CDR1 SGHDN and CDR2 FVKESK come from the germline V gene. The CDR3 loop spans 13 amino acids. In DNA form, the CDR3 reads TGTGCCAGCAGCCGGGACAATTACAATGAGCAGTTCTTC. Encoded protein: CASSRDNYNEQFF. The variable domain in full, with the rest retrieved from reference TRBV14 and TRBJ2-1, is EAGVTQFPSHSVIEKGQTVTLRCDPISGHDNLYWYRRVMGKEIKFLLHFVKESKQDESGMPNNRFLAERTGGTYSTLKVQPAELEDSGVYFCASSRDNYNEQFFGPGTRLTVL.

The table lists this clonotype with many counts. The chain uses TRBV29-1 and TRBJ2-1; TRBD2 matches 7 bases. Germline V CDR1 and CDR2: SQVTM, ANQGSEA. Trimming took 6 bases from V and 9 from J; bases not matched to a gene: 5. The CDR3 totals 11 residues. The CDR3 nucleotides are TGCAGCGTCTTTACTAGCGCTGAGCAGTTCTTC. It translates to CSVFTSAEQFF.

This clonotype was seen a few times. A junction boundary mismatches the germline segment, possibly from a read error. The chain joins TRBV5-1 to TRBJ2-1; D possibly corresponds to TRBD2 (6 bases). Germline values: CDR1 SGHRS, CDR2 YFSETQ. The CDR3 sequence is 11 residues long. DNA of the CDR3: TGCGCCAGCAGCCTGGACTGGGGGGAGGTCTTC. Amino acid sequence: CASSLDWGEVF.

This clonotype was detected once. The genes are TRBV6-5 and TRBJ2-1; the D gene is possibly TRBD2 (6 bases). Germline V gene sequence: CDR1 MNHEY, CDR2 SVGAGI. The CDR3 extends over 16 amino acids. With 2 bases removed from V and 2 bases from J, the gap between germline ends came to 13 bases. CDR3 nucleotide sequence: TGTGCCAGCAGTTACGGTATTAGCGGAACCTACAATGAGCAGTTCTTC. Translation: CASSYGISGTYNEQFF.

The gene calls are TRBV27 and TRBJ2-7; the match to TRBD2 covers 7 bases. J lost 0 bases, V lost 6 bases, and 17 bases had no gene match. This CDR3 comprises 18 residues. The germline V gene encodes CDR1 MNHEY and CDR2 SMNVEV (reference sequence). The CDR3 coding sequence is TGTGCCAGCAGCCCCTTATCTCCCCCTAGCGGCCGCTCCTACGAGCAGTACTTC. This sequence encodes CASSPLSPPSGRSYEQYF.

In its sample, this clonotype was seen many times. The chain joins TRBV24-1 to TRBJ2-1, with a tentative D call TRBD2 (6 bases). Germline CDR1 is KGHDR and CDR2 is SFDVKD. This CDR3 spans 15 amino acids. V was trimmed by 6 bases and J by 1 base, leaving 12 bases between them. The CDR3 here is CATSSGGVSYNEQFF. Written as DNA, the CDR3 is TGTGCCACCAGTTCTGGAGGGGTATCCTACAATGAGCAGTTCTTC.

DNA for the CDR3: TGTGCCAGCAGCCCGGACAGGGACTGGGCTAACTATGGCTACACCTTC. Residues: CASSPDRDWANYGYTF. This chain uses TRBV7-6 with TRBJ1-2; 8 nucleotides match TRBD1. The V and J ends lost 5 bases and 0 bases, in that order; junction bases with no gene match: 8. This CDR3 is 16 amino acids long. CDR1 SGHVS and CDR2 FNYEAQ come from the germline V gene.

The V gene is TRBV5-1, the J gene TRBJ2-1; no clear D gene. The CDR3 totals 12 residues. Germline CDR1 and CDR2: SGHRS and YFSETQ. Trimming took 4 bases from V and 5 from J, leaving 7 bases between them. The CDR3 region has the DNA TGCGCCAGCAGCGCCCCCAACAATGAGCAGTTCTTC. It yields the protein CASSAPNNEQFF. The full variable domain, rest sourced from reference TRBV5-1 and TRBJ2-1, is KAGVTQTPRYLIKTRGQQVTLSCSPISGHRSVSWYQQTPGQGLQFLFEYFSETQRNKGNFPGRFSGRQFSNSRSEMNVSTLELGDSALYLCASSAPNNEQFFGPGTRLTVL.

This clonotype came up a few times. CDR3 in amino acids: CASSLVGYHTGTEAFF. The CDR3 DNA follows: TGCGCCAGCAGCTTGGTAGGATATCATACTGGCACTGAAGCTTTCTTT. The chain couples TRBV5-1 to TRBJ1-1; D is unresolved. Looked up from germline, CDR1 is SGHRS and CDR2 is YFSETQ. This CDR3 region has 16 residues. Trimming stripped 0 bases from V and 4 bases from J, with 16 bases between.

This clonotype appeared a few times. CDR3 residues: CASSWVGQGAYEQYF. CDR3 nucleotide sequence: TGTGCCAGCAGCTGGGTGGGCCAGGGGGCTTACGAGCAGTACTTC. The chain employs TRBV7-8 and TRBJ2-7, with 8 bases identical to TRBD1. The germline gives CDR1 SGHVS, CDR2 FQNEAQ. There are 15 residues in the CDR3. With 4 bases clipped from V and 4 bases from J, the junction kept 9 bases outside the gene matches.

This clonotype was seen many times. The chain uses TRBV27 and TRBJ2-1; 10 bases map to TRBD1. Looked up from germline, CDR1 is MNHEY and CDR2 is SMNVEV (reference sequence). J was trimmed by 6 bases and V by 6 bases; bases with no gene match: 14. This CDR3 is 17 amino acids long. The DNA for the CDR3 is TGTGCCAGCAGGAAGACAGGGGGCCTTTTTTGGGGCAATGAGCAGTTCTTC. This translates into CASRKTGGLFWGNEQFF.

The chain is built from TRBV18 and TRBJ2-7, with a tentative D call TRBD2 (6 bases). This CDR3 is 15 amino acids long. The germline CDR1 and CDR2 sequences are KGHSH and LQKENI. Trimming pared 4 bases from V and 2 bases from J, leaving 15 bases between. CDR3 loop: CASSRGDSPAYEQYF. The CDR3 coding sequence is TGTGCCAGCTCACGCGGGGACTCTCCCGCCTACGAGCAGTACTTC.

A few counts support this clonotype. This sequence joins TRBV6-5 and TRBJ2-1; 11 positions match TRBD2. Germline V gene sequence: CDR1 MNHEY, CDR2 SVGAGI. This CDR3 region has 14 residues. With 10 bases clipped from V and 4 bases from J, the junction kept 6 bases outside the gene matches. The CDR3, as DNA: TGTGCCACCACTAGCGGGAGAGGGTACAATGAGCAGTTCTTC. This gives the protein CATTSGRGYNEQFF.

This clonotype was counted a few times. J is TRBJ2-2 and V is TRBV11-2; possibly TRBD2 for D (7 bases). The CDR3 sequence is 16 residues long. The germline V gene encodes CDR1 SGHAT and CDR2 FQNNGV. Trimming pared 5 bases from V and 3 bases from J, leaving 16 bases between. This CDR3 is CASSRIRGADTGELFF. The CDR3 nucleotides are TGTGCCAGCAGCCGCATCCGGGGGGCCGACACCGGGGAGCTGTTTTTT.

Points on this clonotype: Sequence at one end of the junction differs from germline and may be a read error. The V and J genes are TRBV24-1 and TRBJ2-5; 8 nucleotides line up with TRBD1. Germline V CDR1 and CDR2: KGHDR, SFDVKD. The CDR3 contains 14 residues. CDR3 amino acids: CATSEPTGVETRYF. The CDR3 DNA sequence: TGTGCCACCAGTGAGCCGACAGGGGTAGAGACCCGGTACTTC.

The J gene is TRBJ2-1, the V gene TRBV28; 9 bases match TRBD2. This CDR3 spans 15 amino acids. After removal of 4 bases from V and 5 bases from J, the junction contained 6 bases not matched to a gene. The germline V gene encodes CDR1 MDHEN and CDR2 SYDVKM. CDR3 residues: CASSWGSGSNNEQFF. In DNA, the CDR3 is TGTGCCAGCAGTTGGGGTAGCGGGAGTAACAATGAGCAGTTCTTC.